This T cell receptor beta chain was sequenced in a study of blood T cell repertoires in COVID-19. Study-wide background: There were acute and convalescent COVID-19 samples, and they came from the United States, Italy and Spain.

Per the authors' pipeline: Cell counts per sample came from amplifying reference gene primers. Sequenced by immunoSEQ multiplex PCR; TCRdb stores in-frame clones only, minus some. Clone size and the V and J calls come from that table; the DNA yielded D and trimming. This table has 200,000 to 250,000 clones, just under 85% appearing once. Germline CDR1 is MNHEY and CDR2 is SMNVEV (reference sequence). Trimming shortened V by 4 bases and J by 0 bases, and 6 bases separated the two germline ends. The CDR3 consists of 13 residues. Individuals aged roughly 18 to 95 years were recruited from approximately 24 US areas. Which cohort a participant joined came from the clinical history participants gave.

The sample comprised PBMCs or T cells enriched from blood (not recorded which). The TCR was taken from a man in his forties who had recovered from COVID-19. The chain is built from TRBV27 and TRBJ1-2, with a possible D match to TRBD1 (5 bases). In DNA, the CDR3 is TGTGCCAGCAGTTGGGGGGCTAACTATGGCTACACCTTC. Translation: CASSWGANYGYTF.